This is a list of T cell receptor beta chains from one sample in a study of T cell responses to AZD1222 COVID-19 vaccine. Repertoires were generated with immunoSEQ multiplex PCR, while TCRdb's copy carries only in-frame clones and drops some. The sample has 120,000 or so clones; 88% are singletons. Sample: peripheral blood, taken 28 days after the second AZD1222 dose. The receptor source for this set is an adult who received the AZD1222 COVID-19 vaccine. The CDR3 runs from the conserved cysteine through the conserved F or W. Fields, in order: clone size, J gene, D gene, V gene, CDR3 DNA, CDR3 protein. The D gene is left open where the match is weak. Some rows mark clone size as missing; the rest say once, few, many or name a class of expanded clone.

size: NA; J: TRBJ2-7; D: TRBD2; V: TRBV9; DNA: TGTGCCAGCAGCGTAGGGGTGAATAGCGGGCCCACCTACGAGCAGTACTTC; CDR3: CASSVGVNSGPTYEQYF
size: NA; J: TRBJ1-2; D: NA; V: TRBV29-1; DNA: TGCAGCGTTGAAGTAGCTCGAGGCTACACCTTC; CDR3: CSVEVARGYTF
size: NA; J: TRBJ2-2; D: NA; V: TRBV29-1; DNA: TGCAGCGGTATTCTGAACACCGGGGAGCTGTTTTTT; CDR3: CSGILNTGELFF
size: NA; J: TRBJ1-2; D: TRBD1; V: TRBV24-1; DNA: TGTGCGGGACAGGGGACTGGCTACACCTTC; CDR3: CAGQGTGYTF
size: NA; J: TRBJ2-2; D: NA; V: TRBV12-5; DNA: TGTGCCCTTTGGGAGGGGGCCCACGGGGAGCTGTTTTTT; CDR3: CALWEGAHGELFF
size: NA; J: TRBJ1-4; D: TRBD1; V: TRBV3-1/TRBV3-2; DNA: TGTGCCAGCAGCCGGTCGGGACAGCCTGAAAAACTGTTTTTT; CDR3: CASSRSGQPEKLFF
size: NA; J: TRBJ1-6; D: NA; V: TRBV2; DNA: TGTGCCAGCAGTGTTCAGGGACTCCACAATTCACCCCTCCACTTT; CDR3: CASSVQGLHNSPLHF
size: NA; J: TRBJ1-1; D: NA; V: TRBV10-2; DNA: TGCGCCAGTAGTGACAGGGAAGCTTTCTTT; CDR3: CASSDREAFF
size: NA; J: TRBJ1-3; D: TRBD1; V: TRBV7-9; DNA: TGTGCCAGCAGCTTTAATACAGGGGTCGGAAACACCATATATTTT; CDR3: CASSFNTGVGNTIYF
size: NA; J: TRBJ1-3; D: NA; V: TRBV7-3; DNA: TGTACCAGTTCCGGCGTTCCAGGAAACACCATATATTTT; CDR3: CTSSGVPGNTIYF
size: NA; J: TRBJ1-2; D: NA; V: TRBV12-3/TRBV12-4; DNA: TGTGCCAGCAGTTCCTATGGCTACACCTTC; CDR3: CASSSYGYTF
size: NA; J: TRBJ2-7; D: NA; V: TRBV6-5; DNA: TGTGCCAGCCGCCAGGGATACTACGAGCAGTACTTC; CDR3: CASRQGYYEQYF
size: NA; J: TRBJ2-5; D: TRBD2; V: TRBV5-1; DNA: TGCGCCAGCAGCGGTAGCGGGGGGTCCCCAGAGACCCAGTACTTC; CDR3: CASSGSGGSPETQYF
size: NA; J: TRBJ1-6; D: TRBD1; V: TRBV5-6; DNA: TGTGCCAGCAGCACCAGACAGGGGATTAATTCACCCCTCCACTTT; CDR3: CASSTRQGINSPLHF
size: few; J: TRBJ2-7; D: TRBD1; V: TRBV5-4; DNA: TGTGCCAGCACCTCGGGACAGTCCTACGAGCAGTACTTC; CDR3: CASTSGQSYEQYF
size: NA; J: TRBJ1-5; D: NA; V: TRBV29-1; DNA: TGCAGCGTGGAACAGGGTCGGGATCAGCCCCAGCATTTT; CDR3: CSVEQGRDQPQHF
size: NA; J: TRBJ1-2; D: NA; V: TRBV6-5; DNA: TGTGCCAGCAACCCTTCTGTAGCTAACTATGGCTACACCTTC; CDR3: CASNPSVANYGYTF
size: NA; J: TRBJ2-2; D: NA; V: TRBV10-2; DNA: TGCGCCACTCAGGAGGTTCCGAACACCGGGGAGCTGTTTTTT; CDR3: CATQEVPNTGELFF
size: NA; J: TRBJ1-5; D: NA; V: TRBV4-2; DNA: TGTGCCAGCAGCCAAGAGGGAGAGGGAGGCCGTCAGCCCCAGCATTTT; CDR3: CASSQEGEGGRQPQHF
size: NA; J: TRBJ1-5; D: NA; V: TRBV12-3/TRBV12-4; DNA: TGTGCCAGCAGTTCAGGGGTAAATCAGCCCCAGCATTTT; CDR3: CASSSGVNQPQHF
size: few; J: TRBJ1-4; D: TRBD1; V: TRBV4-1; DNA: TGCGCCAGCAGCCATACGACAGGGGGAACCACATATGAAAAACTGTTTTTT; CDR3: CASSHTTGGTTYEKLFF
size: NA; J: TRBJ1-3; D: NA; V: TRBV11-3; DNA: TGTGCCAGCAGCTCACAGGGTACTGGAAACACCATATATTTT; CDR3: CASSSQGTGNTIYF
size: NA; J: TRBJ1-2; D: NA; V: TRBV28; DNA: TGTGCCAGCAAACCCGGGACCGGTATCAACTATGGCTACACCTTC; CDR3: CASKPGTGINYGYTF
size: NA; J: TRBJ2-1; D: NA; V: TRBV20-1; DNA: TGCAGTGCGCTACTCGAGGAGCAGTTCTTC; CDR3: CSALLEEQFF
size: NA; J: TRBJ1-3; D: NA; V: TRBV29-1; DNA: TGCAGCGTTGAAGGGGGAGGAAACACCATATATTTT; CDR3: CSVEGGGNTIYF
size: few; J: TRBJ2-7; D: NA; V: TRBV2; DNA: TGTGCCAGCTCTTGGGACATTGGCGAGCAGTACTTC; CDR3: CASSWDIGEQYF
size: NA; J: TRBJ2-5; D: TRBD2; V: TRBV5-1; DNA: TGCGCCAGCAGCCCGCCGGGACACGAGGGACTAGCGGGAGGGTACGAGACCCAGTACTTC; CDR3: CASSPPGHEGLAGGYETQYF
size: NA; J: TRBJ1-5; D: NA; V: TRBV27; DNA: TGTGCCAGCAGGGACCCTAATCAGCCCCAGCATTTT; CDR3: CASRDPNQPQHF
size: NA; J: TRBJ1-3; D: TRBD1; V: TRBV7-8; DNA: TGTGCCAGCAGCTCTCGTAGACAGGGTTGGGACACCATATATTTT; CDR3: CASSSRRQGWDTIYF
size: NA; J: TRBJ2-7; D: TRBD2; V: TRBV2; DNA: TGTGCCAGCAGGGATATAACAGGGGGACTAGCGGGCCGGGCCTACGAGCAGTACTTC; CDR3: CASRDITGGLAGRAYEQYF
size: NA; J: TRBJ2-1; D: TRBD1; V: TRBV5-4; DNA: TGTGCCAGCAGCTCTCGGACAGGGACCTACAATGAGCAGTTCTTC; CDR3: CASSSRTGTYNEQFF
size: NA; J: TRBJ2-3; D: NA; V: TRBV3-1/TRBV3-2; DNA: TGTGCCAGCAGTCAAAACTACGGGAGCTCAGATACGCAGTATTTT; CDR3: CASSQNYGSSDTQYF
size: NA; J: TRBJ1-1; D: NA; V: TRBV6-4; DNA: TGTGCCAGCAGAGAGAGTGGGGGCACTGAAGCTTTCTTT; CDR3: CASRESGGTEAFF